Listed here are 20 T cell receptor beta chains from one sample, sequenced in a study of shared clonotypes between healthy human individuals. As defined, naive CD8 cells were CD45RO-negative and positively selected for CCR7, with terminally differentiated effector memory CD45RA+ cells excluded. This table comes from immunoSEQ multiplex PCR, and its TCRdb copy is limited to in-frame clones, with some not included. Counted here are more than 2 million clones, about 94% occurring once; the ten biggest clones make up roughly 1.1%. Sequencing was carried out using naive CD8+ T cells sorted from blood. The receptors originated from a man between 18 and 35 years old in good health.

As DNA, the CDR3 is TGCAGCGTTCTACCAGGGGGCAGGGCTGGGGCCAACGTCCTGACTTTC. Its protein product is CSVLPGGRAGANVLTF. The chain joins TRBV29-1 to TRBJ2-6, with TRBD1 matching over 8 bases. V lost 5 bases and J lost 2; bases outside the gene matches: 8. CDR1 SQVTM and CDR2 ANQGSEA come from the germline V gene. CDR3 length: 16 residues.

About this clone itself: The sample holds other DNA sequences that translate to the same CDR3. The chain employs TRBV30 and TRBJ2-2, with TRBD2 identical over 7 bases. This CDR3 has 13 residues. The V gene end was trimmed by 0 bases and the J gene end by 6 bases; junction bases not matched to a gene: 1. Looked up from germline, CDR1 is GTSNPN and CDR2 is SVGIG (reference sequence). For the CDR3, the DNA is TGTGCCTGGAGTGTAGCGGGGCCCGGGGAGCTGTTTTTT. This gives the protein CAWSVAGPGELFF.

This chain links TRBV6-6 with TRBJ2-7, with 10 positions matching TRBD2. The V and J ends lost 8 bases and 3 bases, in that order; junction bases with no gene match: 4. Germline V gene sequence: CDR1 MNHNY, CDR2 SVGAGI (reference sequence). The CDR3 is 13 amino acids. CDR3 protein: CASGLADNYEQYF. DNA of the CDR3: TGTGCCAGCGGACTAGCGGATAACTACGAGCAGTACTTC.

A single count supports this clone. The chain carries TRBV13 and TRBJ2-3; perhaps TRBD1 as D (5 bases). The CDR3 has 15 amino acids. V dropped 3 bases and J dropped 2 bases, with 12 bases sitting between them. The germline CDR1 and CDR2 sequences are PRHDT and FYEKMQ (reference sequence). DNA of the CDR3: TGTGCCAGCAGCTTCCAGGGTGAGGTCACAGATACGCAGTATTTT. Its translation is CASSFQGEVTDTQYF.

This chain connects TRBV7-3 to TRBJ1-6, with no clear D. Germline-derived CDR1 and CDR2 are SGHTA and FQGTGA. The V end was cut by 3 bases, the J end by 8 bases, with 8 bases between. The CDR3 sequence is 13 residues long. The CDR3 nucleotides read TGTGCCAGCAGCTTTGGGCCCGATTCACCCCTCCACTTT. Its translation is CASSFGPDSPLHF.

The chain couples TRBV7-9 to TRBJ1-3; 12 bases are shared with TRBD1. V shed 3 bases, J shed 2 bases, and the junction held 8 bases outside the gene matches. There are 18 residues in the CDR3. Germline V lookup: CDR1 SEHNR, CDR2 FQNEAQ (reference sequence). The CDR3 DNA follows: TGTGCCAGCAGCTTGTCGGGACAGGGGGCGATAACTGGAAACACCATATATTTT. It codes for CASSLSGQGAITGNTIYF.

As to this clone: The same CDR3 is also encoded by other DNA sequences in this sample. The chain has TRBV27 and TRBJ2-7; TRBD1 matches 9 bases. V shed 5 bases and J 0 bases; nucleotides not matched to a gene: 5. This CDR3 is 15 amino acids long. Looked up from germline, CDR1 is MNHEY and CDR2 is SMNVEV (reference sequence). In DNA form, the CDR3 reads TGTGCCAGCAGTCCCGGGACAGGGTCCTCCTACGAGCAGTACTTC. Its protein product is CASSPGTGSSYEQYF.

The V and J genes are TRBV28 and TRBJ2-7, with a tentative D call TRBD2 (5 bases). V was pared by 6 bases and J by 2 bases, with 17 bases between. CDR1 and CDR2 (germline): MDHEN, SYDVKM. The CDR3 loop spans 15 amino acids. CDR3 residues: CASSFRGLKAYEQYF. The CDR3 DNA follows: TGTGCCAGCAGCTTTAGAGGGTTGAAAGCCTACGAGCAGTACTTC.

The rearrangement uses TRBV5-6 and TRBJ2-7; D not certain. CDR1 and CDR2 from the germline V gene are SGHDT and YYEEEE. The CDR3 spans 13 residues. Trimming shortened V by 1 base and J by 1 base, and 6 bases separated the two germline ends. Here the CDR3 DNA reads TGTGCCAGCAGCTTGAAACAGTCCTACGAGCAGTACTTC. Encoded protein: CASSLKQSYEQYF.

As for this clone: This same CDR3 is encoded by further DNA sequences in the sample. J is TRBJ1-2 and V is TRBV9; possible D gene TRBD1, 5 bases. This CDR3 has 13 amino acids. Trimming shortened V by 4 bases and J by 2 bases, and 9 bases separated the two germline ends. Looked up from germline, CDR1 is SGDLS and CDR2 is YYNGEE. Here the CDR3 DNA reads TGTGCCAGCAGCCCCGGGGGAAACTATGGCTACACCTTC. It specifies CASSPGGNYGYTF.

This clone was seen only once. The CDR3 sequence: CASSAAPVGFGTEAFF. In nucleotides, the CDR3 is TGTGCCAGCAGCGCCGCTCCAGTGGGGTTTGGGACTGAAGCTTTCTTT. The J gene is TRBJ1-1, the V gene TRBV9; D is unclear. Germline CDR1 and CDR2: SGDLS and YYNGEE. V lost 3 bases, J lost 5 bases, and 20 bases lay in between. This CDR3 has 16 amino acids. Looking up the rest from reference TRBV9 and TRBJ1-1 gives the full variable domain: DSGVTQTPKHLITATGQRVTLRCSPRSGDLSVYWYQQSLDQGLQFLIQYYNGEERAKGNILERFSAQQFPDLHSELNLSSLELGDSALYFCASSAAPVGFGTEAFFGQGTRLTVV.

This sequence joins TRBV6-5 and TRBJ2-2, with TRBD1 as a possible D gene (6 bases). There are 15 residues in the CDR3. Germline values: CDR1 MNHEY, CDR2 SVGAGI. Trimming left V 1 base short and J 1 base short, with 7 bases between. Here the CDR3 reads CASSYWTENTGELFF. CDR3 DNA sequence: TGTGCCAGCAGTTACTGGACAGAGAACACCGGGGAGCTGTTTTTT.

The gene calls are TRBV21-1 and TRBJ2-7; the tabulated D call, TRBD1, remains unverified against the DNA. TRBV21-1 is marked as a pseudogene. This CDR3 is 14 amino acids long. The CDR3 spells CASSLRDRGHEQYF. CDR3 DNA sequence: TGTGCCAGCAGCCTTCGGGACAGGGGCCACGAGCAGTACTTC.

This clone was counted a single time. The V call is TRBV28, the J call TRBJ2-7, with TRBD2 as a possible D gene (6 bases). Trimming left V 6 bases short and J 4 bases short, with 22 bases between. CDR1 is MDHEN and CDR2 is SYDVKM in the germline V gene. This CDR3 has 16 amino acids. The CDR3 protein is CASSKPRASDGYEQYF. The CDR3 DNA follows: TGTGCCAGCAGCAAGCCGAGGGCTAGCGATGGTTACGAGCAGTACTTC.

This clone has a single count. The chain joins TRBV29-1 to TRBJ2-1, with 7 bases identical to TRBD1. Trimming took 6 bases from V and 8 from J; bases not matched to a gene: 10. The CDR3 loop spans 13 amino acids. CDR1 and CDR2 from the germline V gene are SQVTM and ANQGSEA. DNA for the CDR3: TGCAGCGTAGTTAAACCGACAGGGTATGAGCAGTTCTTC. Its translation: CSVVKPTGYEQFF.

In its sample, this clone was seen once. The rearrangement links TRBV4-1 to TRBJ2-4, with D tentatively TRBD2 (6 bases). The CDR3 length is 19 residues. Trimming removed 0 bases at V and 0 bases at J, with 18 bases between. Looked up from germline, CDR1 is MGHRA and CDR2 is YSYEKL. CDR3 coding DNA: TGCGCCAGCAGCCAAGACCAGGGAGGTCGTGAGGGAGCCAAAAACATTCAGTACTTC. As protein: CASSQDQGGREGAKNIQYF.

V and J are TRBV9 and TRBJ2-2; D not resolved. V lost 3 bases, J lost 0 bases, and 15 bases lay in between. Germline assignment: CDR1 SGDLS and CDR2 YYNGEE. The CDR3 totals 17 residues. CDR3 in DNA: TGTGCCAGCAGCGCCAGTATGTGGGCCGCGAACACCGGGGAGCTGTTTTTT. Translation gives CASSASMWAANTGELFF.

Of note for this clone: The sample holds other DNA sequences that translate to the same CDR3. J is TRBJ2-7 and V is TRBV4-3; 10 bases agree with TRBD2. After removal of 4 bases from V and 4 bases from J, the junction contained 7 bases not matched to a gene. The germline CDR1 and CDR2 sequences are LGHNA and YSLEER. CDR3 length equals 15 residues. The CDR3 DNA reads TGCGCCAGCAGCCCCGGACTAGCGGACTCTTACGAGCAGTACTTC. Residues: CASSPGLADSYEQYF.

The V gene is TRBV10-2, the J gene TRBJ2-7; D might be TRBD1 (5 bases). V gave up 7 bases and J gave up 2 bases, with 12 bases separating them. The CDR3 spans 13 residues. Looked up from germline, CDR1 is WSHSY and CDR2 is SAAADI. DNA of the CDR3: TGCGCCAGCATGGCAGGGAATACCTACGAGCAGTACTTC. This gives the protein CASMAGNTYEQYF.

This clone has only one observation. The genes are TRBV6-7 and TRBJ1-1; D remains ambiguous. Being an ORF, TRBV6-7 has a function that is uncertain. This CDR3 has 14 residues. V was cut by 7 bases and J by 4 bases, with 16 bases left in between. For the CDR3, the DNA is TGTGCCAGCACCCCCGGGCGGCTGAGCACTGAAGCTTTCTTT. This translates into CASTPGRLSTEAFF.